These T cell receptor beta chains were read from a single sample in a study of technical replicates of blood from a few donors. The protocol was immunoSEQ multiplex PCR, while the TCRdb copy is restricted to in-frame clones and leaves out a portion. The table records some 79,000 clones, 80% to 95% of them present only once. The sequencing input was T cells isolated from PBMCs. The origin of the receptors is a human donor in good health. Some clones in this sample may be carry-over from other donors' samples. Both conserved end residues are trimmed from each CDR3.

j_call,v_call,cdr3_aa
TRBJ2-7,TRBV4-1,ASSQEPPSGRPHEQY
TRBJ2-1,TRBV27,ASSSRTSVRSHEQF
TRBJ1-2,TRBV7-9,ASSSTGGAGYT
TRBJ2-1,TRBV7-9,ASSSGLDVNEQF
TRBJ1-5,TRBV2,ASSEDTNQPQH
TRBJ1-3,TRBV28,ATTGTGIGNTIY
TRBJ1-2,TRBV28,ASSSRQGAGYT
TRBJ2-3,TRBV7-9,ASSLQASTDTQY
NA,TRBV29-1,SARGGSSYEQY
TRBJ2-5,TRBV4-3,ASSQVVAGETQY
TRBJ1-1,TRBV5-1,ASLGGYGTEAF
TRBJ2-1,TRBV12-5,ASGLHGLAGDNEQF
TRBJ2-2,TRBV6-4,ASSAQGTGELF
TRBJ2-3,TRBV15,ATSLSGREDTQY
TRBJ2-7,TRBV5-5,ASSLLLSYEQY
TRBJ1-2,TRBV25-1,ASSELDTNYGYT
TRBJ2-7,TRBV29-1,SASGGSTYEQY
TRBJ2-5,TRBV2,ASSYNTRTGRKETQY
TRBJ2-7,TRBV9,ASSGTGEQY
TRBJ2-7,TRBV2,ASELYSGTLHSYEQY
TRBJ2-7,TRBV6-1,ASSEKGQGSEQY
TRBJ2-3,TRBV2,ASSEGQGAITDTQY
TRBJ2-1,TRBV14,ASSQEGGLAVYFSYNEQF
TRBJ1-3,TRBV6-5,ASSISVSGNTIY
TRBJ2-5,TRBV11-1,ASSLEPRLRETQY
TRBJ1-2,TRBV29-1,SVLTGRNYGYT
TRBJ1-2,TRBV2,ATQMGDHGYT
TRBJ2-6,TRBV5-1,ASSLPTGANVLT
TRBJ1-2,TRBV29-1,SVEKGDRYGYT
TRBJ2-5,TRBV6-1,ASSWSRDRVETQY
TRBJ1-3,TRBV4-1,ASSQTGVSGNTIY
TRBJ1-1,TRBV5-4,ASSLPTGIITEAF
TRBJ1-2,TRBV14,ASSQDVPRFYGYT
TRBJ2-1,TRBV7-7,ASSLGWPSSYNEQF
TRBJ1-5,TRBV7-4,ASSLCVRQGAIQPQH
TRBJ2-3,TRBV28,ASQRDPTDTQY
TRBJ1-2,TRBV7-9,ASSLVRGSNYGYT
TRBJ2-3,TRBV5-5,ASSPGTGSTDTQY
TRBJ1-4,TRBV28,ASSSGQSNEKLF
TRBJ2-1,TRBV11-2,ASSSLAGGYNEQF
TRBJ1-3,TRBV9,ASSLRDRDRNTIY
TRBJ2-1,TRBV15,ATSRDYLYNEQF
TRBJ1-5,TRBV30,AWQQGNSNQPQH
TRBJ2-7,TRBV13,ASSLESTGPTSKQY
TRBJ2-1,TRBV19,ASRAGVAGDYEQF
TRBJ2-1,TRBV7-9,ASSSGGLAGVEQF
TRBJ2-1,TRBV19,ASSILDRANYNEQF
TRBJ1-5,TRBV7-8,ASEETYSNQPQH
TRBJ2-7,TRBV4-3,ASSQVEPGQKY
TRBJ1-5,TRBV11-3,ASSFDRSQPQH
TRBJ1-4,TRBV11-2,ASSSRDTATNEKLF
TRBJ2-7,TRBV5-1,ASSSTGQLYEQY
TRBJ1-2,TRBV6-1,ASSGQQGSRGYT